The 2 T cell receptor beta chains in this list originate from one sample, sequenced in a study of T cell clonotyping in hematopoietic cell transplantation. Sequencing was performed with immunoSEQ multiplex PCR; in TCRdb, only in-frame clones are kept and a portion is missing. The table has 6,500 to 8,000 clones, nearly 99% seen once; the top ten hold approximately 0.64%. Sample: PBMCs, taken 30 days after allogeneic stem cell transplant. The origin of the receptors is a male patient between 60 and 69 years old who had an allogeneic stem cell transplant from a related donor, so the T cells may come from the graft donor. Some clones in this sample may be carry-over from other donors' samples.

In the case of this clone: Other DNA sequences in this sample translate to the same CDR3. CDR3 sequence reads: CAISAGADTQYF. The CDR3 DNA sequence: TGTGCCATCTCCGCGGGGGCAGATACGCAGTATTTT. The chain uses TRBV25-1 and TRBJ2-3; 7 bases align to TRBD2. Germline assignment: CDR1 MGHDK and CDR2 SYGVNS. Trimming removed 10 bases from V and 4 bases from J; junction bases left unmatched: 5. The CDR3 is 12 amino acids.

This clone was detected only a few times. The V call is TRBV19, the J call TRBJ1-5; the match to TRBD1 covers 7 bases. The V gene's germline CDR1 is LNHDA and CDR2 SQIVND (reference sequence). With 6 bases clipped from V and 3 bases from J, the junction kept 8 bases outside the gene matches. The CDR3 is 15 amino acids. The CDR3 nucleotides are TGTGCCAGTAGCATAACGACAGGGTTCAATCAGCCCCAGCATTTT. Translation gives CASSITTGFNQPQHF.